This TCR beta chain derives from a study of T cell changes during pregnancy in multiple sclerosis. There are 16 residues in the CDR3. The ends lost 1 base at V and 4 bases at J; junction bases unmatched: 5. The germline gives CDR1 SGHAT, CDR2 FQNNGV. Data came from immunoSEQ multiplex PCR; TCRdb stores just in-frame clones and leaves some out. The sample includes 73,000 or so clones, roughly 88% of them seen just once. This clone was observed once. The sequences come from peripheral blood, collected after pregnancy. This clonotype was obtained from a female donor in good health, enrolled as a control in a pregnancy study. V gene TRBV11-2 combines with J gene TRBJ2-2; 8 bases are a match to TRBD2. CDR3 amino acids: CASSLAPSGPTGELFF. The CDR3 bases are TGTGCCAGCAGCTTAGCCCCTAGCGGGCCCACCGGGGAGCTGTTTTTT.